Below are 4 T cell receptor beta chains sequenced from a single sample in a study of control samples from healthy donors and cancer patients. The data were produced by immunoSEQ multiplex PCR, yet TCRdb's version contains in-frame clones alone and is incomplete. The sample lists around 58,000 clones, roughly 90% occurring once. The sample comprised blood. Receptors originate from a middle-aged man in good health.

This chain connects TRBV28 to TRBJ2-3, with D maybe TRBD1 (7 bases). The ends were cut back, 6 bases at V and 2 bases at J, with 15 bases in the middle. Per the germline V gene, CDR1 is MDHEN and CDR2 is SYDVKM. This CDR3 comprises 15 residues. The CDR3 protein is CASRGGGGNTDTQYF. CDR3 in DNA: TGTGCCAGCAGAGGGGGCGGCGGGAACACAGATACGCAGTATTTT.

This clone has a single count. The chain uses TRBV7-9 and TRBJ1-1, with TRBD1 as a possible D gene (5 bases). V dropped 5 bases and J dropped 0 bases, with 10 bases sitting between them. The germline V gene encodes CDR1 SEHNR and CDR2 FQNEAQ (reference sequence). CDR3 length equals 14 residues. CDR3 region: CASSPQGMNTEAFF. DNA of the CDR3: TGTGCCAGCAGCCCCCAGGGAATGAACACTGAAGCTTTCTTT. Full variable domain (rest looked up from reference TRBV7-9 and TRBJ1-1): DTGVSQNPRHKITKRGQNVTFRCDPISEHNRLYWYRQTLGQGPEFLTYFQNEAQLEKSRLLSDRFSAERPKGSFSTLEIQRTEQGDSAMYLCASSPQGMNTEAFFGQGTRLTVV.

The rearrangement links TRBV6-2 or TRBV6-3 to TRBJ2-3; 9 bases are shared with TRBD1. The CDR3 has 15 residues. Germline loops: CDR1 MNHEY, CDR2 SVGEGT. V lost 4 bases, J lost 1 base, and 3 bases stayed unmatched. CDR3 residues: CASSWGTGRTDTQYF. CDR3 nucleotides: TGTGCCAGCAGTTGGGGGACAGGGCGCACAGATACGCAGTATTTT.

This chain connects TRBV28 to TRBJ1-1; 11 bases match TRBD1. Germline CDR1 is MDHEN and CDR2 is SYDVKM. The CDR3 covers 13 residues. With V trimmed by 6 bases and J by 5 bases, 2 bases remained unmatched. The CDR3 loop reads CASRGQGGTEAFF. CDR3 nucleotides: TGTGCCAGCAGGGGACAGGGGGGGACTGAAGCTTTCTTT.